Below, 2 T cell receptor beta chains from the same sample are listed, as sequenced in a study of early T cells in non-severe SARS-CoV-2 infection. TCRdb fed the 5' RACE reads into MiXCR, producing one record per CDR3 protein. The sample holds about 61,000 distinct CDR3 sequences, 8% to 10% seen once. Sequencing input: whole blood. The source of these receptors is an adult who was a healthcare worker with PCR-confirmed SARS-CoV-2 infection or an uninfected control (not recorded which).

This clonotype was counted at least ten times. This chain links TRBV28 with TRBJ2-3; D tentatively fits TRBD1 or TRBD2 (6 bases each). Germline V gene sequence: CDR1 MDHEN, CDR2 SYDVKM. Trimming pared 2 bases from V and 1 base from J, leaving 19 bases between. The CDR3 is made up of 18 amino acids. The CDR3 nucleotides are TGTGCCAGCAGTTTAAGTGTAGGGGGGATCCGGGGCACAGATACGCAGTATTTT. Protein product: CASSLSVGGIRGTDTQYF.

This clonotype came up many times. The chain recombines TRBV5-4 with TRBJ1-5; D gene ambiguous. This CDR3 has 13 residues. Germline CDR1 SGHNT, CDR2 YYREEE (reference sequence). V was clipped by 0 bases and J by 7 bases, with 8 bases between them. In nucleotides, the CDR3 is TGTGCCAGCAGCTTGGTTCCAGACCAGCCCCAGCATTTT. Residues: CASSLVPDQPQHF.